The source of this TCR beta chain is a study of cytomegalovirus exposure and HLA in healthy donors. The CDR3 covers 14 residues. With 2 bases clipped from V and 6 bases from J, the junction kept 6 bases outside the gene matches. Germline CDR1 and CDR2: SGHTA and FQGNSA. This clone was counted between two and nine times. Vbeta (60) and Jbeta (13) primers were used in the PCR. Profiled with immunoSEQ multiplex PCR; TCRdb holds only in-frame clones, not every one. The table lists more than 100,000 clones, more than 60% of them singletons. This chain joins TRBV7-2 and TRBJ2-7, with TRBD2 matching 8 bases. The sample comprised PBMCs. This TCR came from a young man in good health and CMV-seronegative. The CDR3 sequence is CASSLIPAGAEQYF. CDR3 sequence (DNA): TGTGCCAGCAGCTTAATACCAGCGGGAGCCGAGCAGTACTTC.